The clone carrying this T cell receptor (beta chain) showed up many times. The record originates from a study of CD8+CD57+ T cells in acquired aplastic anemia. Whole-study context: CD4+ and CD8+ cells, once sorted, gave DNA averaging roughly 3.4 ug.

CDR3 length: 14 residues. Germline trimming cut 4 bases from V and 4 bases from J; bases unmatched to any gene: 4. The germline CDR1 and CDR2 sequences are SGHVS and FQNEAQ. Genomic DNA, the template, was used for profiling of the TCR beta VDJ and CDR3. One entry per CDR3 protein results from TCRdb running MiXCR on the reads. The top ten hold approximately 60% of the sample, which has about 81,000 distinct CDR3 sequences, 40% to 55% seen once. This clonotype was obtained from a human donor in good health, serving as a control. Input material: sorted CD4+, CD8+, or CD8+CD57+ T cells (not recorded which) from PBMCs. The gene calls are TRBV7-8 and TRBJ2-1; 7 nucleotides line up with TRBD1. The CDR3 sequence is CASSSRDSYNEQFF. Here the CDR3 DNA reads TGTGCCAGCAGCTCCCGGGACAGTTACAATGAGCAGTTCTTC.